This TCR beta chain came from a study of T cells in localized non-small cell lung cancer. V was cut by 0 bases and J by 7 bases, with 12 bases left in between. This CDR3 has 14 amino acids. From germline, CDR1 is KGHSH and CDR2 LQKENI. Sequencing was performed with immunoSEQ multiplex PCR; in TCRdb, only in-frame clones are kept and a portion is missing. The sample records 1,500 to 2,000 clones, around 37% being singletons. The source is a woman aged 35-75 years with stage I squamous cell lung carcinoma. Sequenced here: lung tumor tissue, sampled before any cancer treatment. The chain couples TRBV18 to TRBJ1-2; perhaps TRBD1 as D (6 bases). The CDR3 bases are TGTGCCAGCTCACCACCGATGGGGGCCTCTGGCTACACCTTC. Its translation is CASSPPMGASGYTF.